A selection of T cell receptor beta chains follows, all from one sample in a study of T cells after posttransplantation cyclophosphamide. The data were produced by immunoSEQ multiplex PCR, yet TCRdb's version contains in-frame clones alone and is incomplete. The profile covers approximately 31,000 clones, none occurring a single time. The specimen was PBMCs. The source of these receptors is a woman aged 25 to 39 in good health and a related stem cell transplant donor. The CDR3 runs from the conserved cysteine through the conserved F or W. The D gene is left open where the match is weak. Expanded clones are given a class, and other clones once, few, many or no size at all.

clone size	D gene	V gene	J gene	CDR3 DNA	CDR3 protein
many	-	TRBV14	TRBJ1-3	TGTGCCAGCAGCCAAGATCGGTTCGGGGACTCTGGAAACACCATATATTTT	CASSQDRFGDSGNTIYF
few	TRBD2	TRBV7-8	TRBJ2-3	TGTGCCAGCAGCTTGGCGGGGGGGGCCCCCACAGATACGCAGTATTTT	CASSLAGGAPTDTQYF
many	-	TRBV28	TRBJ1-4	TGTGCCAGCAGTTTACCGGACAGAGCTAATGAAAAACTGTTTTTT	CASSLPDRANEKLFF
many	-	TRBV4-1	TRBJ2-7	TGCGCCAGCAGCCAAGTGCAGGGCTACGAGCAGTACTTC	CASSQVQGYEQYF
few	TRBD1	TRBV5-1	TRBJ1-1	TGCGCCAGCAGCCCGGACAGGGCCGGATCAAAAGCTTTCTTT	CASSPDRAGSKAFF
many	TRBD2	TRBV7-2	TRBJ2-2	TGTGCCAGCAGCCTTATGGTAGCGGGGGGGCCGAACGGGGAGCTGTTTTTT	CASSLMVAGGPNGELFF
many	-	TRBV19	TRBJ2-6	TGTGCCAGTAGTATAGGAGCCCACTCTGGGGCCAACGTCCTGACTTTC	CASSIGAHSGANVLTF
few	TRBD1	TRBV29-1	TRBJ1-2	TGCAGCGCCCTTTCCGGGACAGACTATGGCTACACCTTC	CSALSGTDYGYTF
many	-	TRBV4-1	TRBJ1-6	TGCGCCAGCAGCCAGTATGGGGGCGCTTCACCCCTCCACTTT	CASSQYGGASPLHF
many	-	TRBV19	TRBJ1-1	TGTGCCAGTAGTATTCATATCGGGAACACTGAAGCTTTCTTT	CASSIHIGNTEAFF
medium-sized	TRBD2	TRBV19	TRBJ2-7	TGTGCCAGTAGTATAAGATTCTTGGCGGGGGGGCCCTTCGAGCAGTACTTC	CASSIRFLAGGPFEQYF
many	-	TRBV7-2	TRBJ1-2	TGTGCCAGCAGCTTCGATACAGGGTTTATCTATGGCTACACCTTC	CASSFDTGFIYGYTF
many	-	TRBV5-1	TRBJ2-7	TGCGCCAGCAGCTTCTCGGGGTCCTACGAGCAGTACTTC	CASSFSGSYEQYF
many	-	TRBV6-5	TRBJ2-7	TGTGCCAGCAGTTACTCTTCAGCCTACGAGCAGTACTTC	CASSYSSAYEQYF
-	-	TRBV20-1	TRBJ2-5	TGCAGTGCTAGACGAGAGACCCAGTACTTC	CSARRETQYF
few	-	TRBV5-1	TRBJ2-1	TGCGCCAGCAGCTTGGCTCTTGGGGGGGCCGGTGAGCAGTTCTTC	CASSLALGGAGEQFF